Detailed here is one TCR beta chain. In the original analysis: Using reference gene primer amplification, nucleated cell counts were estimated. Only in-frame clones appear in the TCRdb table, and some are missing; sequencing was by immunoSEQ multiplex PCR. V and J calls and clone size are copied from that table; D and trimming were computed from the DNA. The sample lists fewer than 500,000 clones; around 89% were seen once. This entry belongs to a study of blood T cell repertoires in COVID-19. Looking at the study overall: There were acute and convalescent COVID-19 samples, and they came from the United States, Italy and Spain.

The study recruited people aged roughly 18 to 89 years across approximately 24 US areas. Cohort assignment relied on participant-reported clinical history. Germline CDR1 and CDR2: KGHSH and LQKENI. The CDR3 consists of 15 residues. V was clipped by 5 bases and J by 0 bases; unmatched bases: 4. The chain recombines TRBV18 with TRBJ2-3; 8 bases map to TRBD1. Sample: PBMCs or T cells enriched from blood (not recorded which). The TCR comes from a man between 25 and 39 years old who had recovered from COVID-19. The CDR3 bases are TGTGCCAGCTCAGATTGGACAGGGAGCACAGATACGCAGTATTTT. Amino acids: CASSDWTGSTDTQYF.